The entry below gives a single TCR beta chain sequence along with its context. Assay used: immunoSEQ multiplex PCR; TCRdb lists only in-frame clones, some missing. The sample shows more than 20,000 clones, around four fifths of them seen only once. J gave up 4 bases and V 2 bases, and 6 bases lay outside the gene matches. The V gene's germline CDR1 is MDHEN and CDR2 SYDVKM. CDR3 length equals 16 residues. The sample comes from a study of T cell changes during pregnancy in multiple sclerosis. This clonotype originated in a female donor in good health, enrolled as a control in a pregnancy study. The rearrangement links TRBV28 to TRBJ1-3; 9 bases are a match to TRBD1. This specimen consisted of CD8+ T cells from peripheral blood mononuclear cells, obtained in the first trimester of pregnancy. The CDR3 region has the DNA TGTGCCAGCAGTTTAAAGGGGACAGGGTTAGGAAACACCATATATTTT. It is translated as CASSLKGTGLGNTIYF.